This T cell receptor (beta chain) was identified in a study of human T cells and chemical hapten exposure. Study context: TCR yield per sample varied, mainly due to pooled library volumes.

What the library attached to individual cDNA molecules were unique molecular identifiers. TCRdb re-derived calls from the RACE reads in MiXCR, one entry per CDR3 protein. The data contain some 84,000 distinct CDR3 sequences, 8.5% of them seen just once; the ten biggest clones take up around 2.6%. Whole-study findings and limits: Healthy individuals' immune responses may differ from those of donors, who had alopecia.

The time point here: pre-sensitization, week 0. Treatment indicated: therapeutic diphenylcyclopropenone sensitization with weekly scalp DPC. Unfractionated whole blood yielded the extracted total RNA. There are a few counts of this clonotype. Its cognate antigen is unknown. Germline V CDR1 and CDR2: DFQATT, SNEGSKA (reference sequence). This CDR3 contains 13 residues. Here the sequenced sample was whole blood, taken in connection with sensitization to the hapten diphenylcyclopropenone (DPC). The clonotype was recovered from a man aged 35 to 55 with alopecia areata. Some clones in this sample may be carry-over from other donors' samples. The chain has TRBV20-1 and TRBJ2-5; a possible D gene is TRBD1 (5 bases). In DNA form, the CDR3 reads TGCAGCCCGGGCAGGGTGGAAAAAGAGACCCAGTACTTC. Protein sequence: CSPGRVEKETQYF.